In this sample, the clone carrying this T cell receptor beta chain turned up many times. Each CDR3 protein is one row after TCRdb ran MiXCR on the RACE reads. This table has about 68,000 distinct CDR3 sequences, roughly 9.8% appearing once. This sample was taken from a study of human T cells and chemical hapten exposure. Looking at the study overall: The study patch tested 0.01% DPC on the upper back and read results at 6 days.

Germline V lookup: CDR1 LGHNA, CDR2 YSLEER. Trimming took off 0 bases at V and 0 bases at J, with 3 bases between the two ends. This CDR3 is 13 amino acids long. The time point is: pre-sensitization, week 0. Treatment described: therapeutic diphenylcyclopropenone sensitization with weekly scalp DPC. The TCR originated in a woman aged 50 to 65 with alopecia areata. Some clones in this sample may be carry-over from other donors' samples. The chain recombines TRBV4-3 with TRBJ2-7; D not certain. This specimen was whole blood, taken in connection with sensitization to the hapten diphenylcyclopropenone (DPC). The chain's CDR3 is CASSQESSYEQYF. CDR3 in DNA: TGCGCCAGCAGCCAAGAGAGCTCCTACGAGCAGTACTTC.